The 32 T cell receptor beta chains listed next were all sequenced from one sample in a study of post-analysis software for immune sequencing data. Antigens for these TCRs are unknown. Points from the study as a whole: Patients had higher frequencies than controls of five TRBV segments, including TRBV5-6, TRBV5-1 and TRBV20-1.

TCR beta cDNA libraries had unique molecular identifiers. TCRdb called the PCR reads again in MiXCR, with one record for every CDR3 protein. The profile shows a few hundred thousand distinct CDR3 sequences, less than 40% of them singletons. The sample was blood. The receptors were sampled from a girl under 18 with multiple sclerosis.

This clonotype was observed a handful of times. Written as DNA, the CDR3 is TGCGCCAGCAGTGGGGGGGAGTACAATGAGCAGTTCTTC. As protein: CASSGGEYNEQFF. This chain uses TRBV5-1 with TRBJ2-1; 7 bases match TRBD2. V shed 5 bases and J 4 bases; nucleotides not matched to a gene: 3. Germline CDR1 SGHRS, CDR2 YFSETQ. The CDR3 consists of 13 residues.

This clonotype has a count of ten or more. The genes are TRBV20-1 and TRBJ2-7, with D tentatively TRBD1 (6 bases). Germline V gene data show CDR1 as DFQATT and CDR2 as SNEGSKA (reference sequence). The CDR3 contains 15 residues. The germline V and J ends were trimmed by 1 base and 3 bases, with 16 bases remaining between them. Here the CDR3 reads CSARVPDSSYYEQYF. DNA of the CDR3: TGCAGTGCTAGAGTACCGGACAGTAGCTACTACGAGCAGTACTTC.

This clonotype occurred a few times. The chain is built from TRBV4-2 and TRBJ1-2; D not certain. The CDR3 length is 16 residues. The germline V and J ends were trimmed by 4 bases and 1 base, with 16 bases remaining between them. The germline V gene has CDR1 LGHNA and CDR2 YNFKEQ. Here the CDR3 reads CASSPQSTQNNYGYTF. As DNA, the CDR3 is TGTGCCAGCAGCCCTCAGTCGACTCAGAATAACTATGGCTACACCTTC.

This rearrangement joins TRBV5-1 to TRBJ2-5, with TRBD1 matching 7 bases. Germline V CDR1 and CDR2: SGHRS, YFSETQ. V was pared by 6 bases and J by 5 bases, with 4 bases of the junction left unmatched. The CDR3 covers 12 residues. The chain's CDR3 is CASKGAGETQYF. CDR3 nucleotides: TGCGCCAGCAAGGGGGCAGGGGAGACCCAGTACTTC.

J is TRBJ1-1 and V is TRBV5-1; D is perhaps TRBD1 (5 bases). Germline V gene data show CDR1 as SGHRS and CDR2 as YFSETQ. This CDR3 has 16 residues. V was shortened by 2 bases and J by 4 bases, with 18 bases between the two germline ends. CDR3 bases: TGCGCCAGCAGCTTTACGGGCCCGGGGCCGGGCACTGAAGCTTTCTTT. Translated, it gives CASSFTGPGPGTEAFF.

CDR3 sequence reads: CASRRGGLYNEQFF. The DNA for the CDR3 is TGTGCCAGCCGGCGAGGGGGGCTCTACAATGAGCAGTTCTTC. The rearrangement links TRBV14 to TRBJ2-1, with D tentatively TRBD1 or TRBD2 (6 bases each). This CDR3 region has 14 residues. Trimming left V 8 bases short and J 3 bases short, with 14 bases between. CDR1 and CDR2 (germline): SGHDN, FVKESK.

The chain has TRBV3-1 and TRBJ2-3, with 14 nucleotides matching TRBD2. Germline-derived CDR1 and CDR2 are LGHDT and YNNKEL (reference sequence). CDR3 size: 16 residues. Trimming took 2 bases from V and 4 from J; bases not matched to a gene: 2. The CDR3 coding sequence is TGTGCCAGCAGCCAAATGGGACTAGCGGGGGCAGATACGCAGTATTTT. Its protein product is CASSQMGLAGADTQYF.

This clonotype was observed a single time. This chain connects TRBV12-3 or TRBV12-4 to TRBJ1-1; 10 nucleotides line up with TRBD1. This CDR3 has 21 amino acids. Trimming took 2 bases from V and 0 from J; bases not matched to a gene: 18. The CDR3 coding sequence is TGTGCCAGCAGTTTACTTTGGACAGGGGGGCGCTCGATTTCGATGAACACTGAAGCTTTCTTT. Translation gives CASSLLWTGGRSISMNTEAFF.

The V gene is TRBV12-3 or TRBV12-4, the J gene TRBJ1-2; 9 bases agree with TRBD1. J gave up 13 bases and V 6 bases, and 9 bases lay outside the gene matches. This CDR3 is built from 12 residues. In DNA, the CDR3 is TGTGCCAGCAGCTGGGACAGGGTAACCTCCACCTTC. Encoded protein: CASSWDRVTSTF.

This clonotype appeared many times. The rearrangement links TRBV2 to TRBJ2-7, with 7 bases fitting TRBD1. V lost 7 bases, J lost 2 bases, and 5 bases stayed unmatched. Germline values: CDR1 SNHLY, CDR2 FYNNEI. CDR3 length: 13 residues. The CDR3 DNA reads TGTGCCAGCAAGAGGACAGGCCCCTACGAGCAGTACTTC. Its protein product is CASKRTGPYEQYF.

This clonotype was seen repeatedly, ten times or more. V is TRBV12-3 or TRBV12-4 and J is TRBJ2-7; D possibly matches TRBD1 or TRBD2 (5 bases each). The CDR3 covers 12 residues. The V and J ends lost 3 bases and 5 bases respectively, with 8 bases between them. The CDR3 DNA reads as TGTGCCAGCAGTTTGGGGGAAAACGAGCAGTACTTC. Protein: CASSLGENEQYF.

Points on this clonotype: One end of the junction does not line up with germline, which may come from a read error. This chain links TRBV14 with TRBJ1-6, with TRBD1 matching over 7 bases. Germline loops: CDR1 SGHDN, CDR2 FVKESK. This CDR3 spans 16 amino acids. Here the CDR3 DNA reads TGTGCCAGCAGCCCGCCGGGACAGCCTTATAATTCGCCCCTCCACTTT. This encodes CASSPPGQPYNSPLHF. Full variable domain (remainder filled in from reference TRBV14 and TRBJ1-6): EAGVTQFPSHSVIEKGQTVTLRCDPISGHDNLYWYRRVMGKEIKFLLHFVKESKQDESGMPNNRFLAERTGGTYSTLKVQPAELEDSGVYFCASSPPGQPYNSPLHFGNGTRLTVT.

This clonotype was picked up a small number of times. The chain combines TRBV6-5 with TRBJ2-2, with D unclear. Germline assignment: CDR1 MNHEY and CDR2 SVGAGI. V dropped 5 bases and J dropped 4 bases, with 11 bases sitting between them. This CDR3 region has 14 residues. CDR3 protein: CASSPTRSTGELFF. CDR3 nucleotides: TGTGCCAGCAGTCCCACCCGGAGCACCGGGGAGCTGTTTTTT.

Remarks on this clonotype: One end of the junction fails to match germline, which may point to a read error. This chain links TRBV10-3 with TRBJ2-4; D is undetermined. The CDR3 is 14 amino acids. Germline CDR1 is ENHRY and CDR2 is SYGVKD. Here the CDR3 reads CAISDGVTLNFQYF. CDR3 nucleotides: TGTGCCATCAGTGACGGCGTCACCCTAAACTTTCAGTACTTC.

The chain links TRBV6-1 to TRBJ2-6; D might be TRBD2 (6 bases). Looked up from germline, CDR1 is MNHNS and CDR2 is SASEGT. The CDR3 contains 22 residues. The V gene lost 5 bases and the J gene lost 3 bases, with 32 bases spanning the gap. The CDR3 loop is CASSQYMPEGRRAIIGANVLTF. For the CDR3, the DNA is TGTGCCAGCAGTCAATATATGCCGGAGGGTCGACGGGCAATAATTGGGGCCAACGTCCTGACTTTC.

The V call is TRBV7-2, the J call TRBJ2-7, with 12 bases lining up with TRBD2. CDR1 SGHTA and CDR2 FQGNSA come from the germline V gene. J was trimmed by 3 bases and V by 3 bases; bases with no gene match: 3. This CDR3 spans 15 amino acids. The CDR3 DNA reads TGTGCCAGCAGCTTCGGACTAGCGGGACTCTACGAGCAGTACTTC. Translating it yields CASSFGLAGLYEQYF.

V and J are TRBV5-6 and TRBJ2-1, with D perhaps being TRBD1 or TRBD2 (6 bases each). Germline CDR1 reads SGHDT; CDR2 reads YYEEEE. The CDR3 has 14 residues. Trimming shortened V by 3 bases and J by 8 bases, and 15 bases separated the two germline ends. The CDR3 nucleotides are TGTGCCAGCAGCTCCCTCCGGGGGCGCGATGAGCAGTTCTTC. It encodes CASSSLRGRDEQFF.

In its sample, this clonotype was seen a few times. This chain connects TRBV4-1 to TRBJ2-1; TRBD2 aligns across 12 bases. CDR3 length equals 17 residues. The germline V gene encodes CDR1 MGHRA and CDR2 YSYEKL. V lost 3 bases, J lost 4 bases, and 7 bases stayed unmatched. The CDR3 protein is CASSHSLAGGPYNEQFF. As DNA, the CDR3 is TGCGCCAGCAGCCACTCCCTAGCGGGGGGGCCGTACAATGAGCAGTTCTTC.

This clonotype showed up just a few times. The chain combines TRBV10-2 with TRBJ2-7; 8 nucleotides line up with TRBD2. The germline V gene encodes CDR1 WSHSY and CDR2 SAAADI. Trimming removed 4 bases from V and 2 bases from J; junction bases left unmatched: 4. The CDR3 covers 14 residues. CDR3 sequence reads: CASSARREAYEQYF. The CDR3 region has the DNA TGCGCCAGCAGTGCTCGGCGGGAGGCCTACGAGCAGTACTTC.

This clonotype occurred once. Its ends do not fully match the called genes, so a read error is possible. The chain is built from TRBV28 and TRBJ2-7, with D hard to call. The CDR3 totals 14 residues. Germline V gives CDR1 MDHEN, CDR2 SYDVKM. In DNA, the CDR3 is TGTGCCAGCAGTGCCCCCATGTCCTCCCACGAGCAGTACTTC. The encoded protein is CASSAPMSSHEQYF.

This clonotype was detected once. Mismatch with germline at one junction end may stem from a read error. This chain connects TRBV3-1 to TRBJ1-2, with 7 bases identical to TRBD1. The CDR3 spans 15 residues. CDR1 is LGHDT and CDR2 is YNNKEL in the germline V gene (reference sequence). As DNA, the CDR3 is TGTACCAGCAGCCAAAGGGGCCCGACAGGGCTTGGCTACACCTTC. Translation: CTSSQRGPTGLGYTF. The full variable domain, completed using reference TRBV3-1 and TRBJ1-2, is DTAVSQTPKYLVTQMGNDKSIKCEQNLGHDTMYWYKQDSKKFLKIMFSYNNKELIINETVPNRFSPKSPDKAHLNLHINSLELGDSAVYFCTSSQRGPTGLGYTFGSGTRLTVV.

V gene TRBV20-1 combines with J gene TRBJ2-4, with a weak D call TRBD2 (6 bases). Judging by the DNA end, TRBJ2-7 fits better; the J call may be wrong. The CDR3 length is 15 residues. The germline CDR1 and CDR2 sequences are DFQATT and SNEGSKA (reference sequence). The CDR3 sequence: CSASSRETMGDEQYF. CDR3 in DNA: TGCAGTGCTAGTTCCCGGGAGACCATGGGCGACGAGCAGTACTTC.

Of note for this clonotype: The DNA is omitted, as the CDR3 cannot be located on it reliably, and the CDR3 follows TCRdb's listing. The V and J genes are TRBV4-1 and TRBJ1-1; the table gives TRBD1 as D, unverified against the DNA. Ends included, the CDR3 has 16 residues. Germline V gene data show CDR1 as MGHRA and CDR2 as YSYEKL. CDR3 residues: CASSQVSLDRQNGAFF.

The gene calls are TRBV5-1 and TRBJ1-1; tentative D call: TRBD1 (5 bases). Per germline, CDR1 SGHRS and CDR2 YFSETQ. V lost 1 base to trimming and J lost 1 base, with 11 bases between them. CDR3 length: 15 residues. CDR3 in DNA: TGCGCCAGCAGCTTGTTCGCGGGACGGAACACTGAAGCTTTCTTT. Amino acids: CASSLFAGRNTEAFF. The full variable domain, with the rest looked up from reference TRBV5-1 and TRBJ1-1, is KAGVTQTPRYLIKTRGQQVTLSCSPISGHRSVSWYQQTPGQGLQFLFEYFSETQRNKGNFPGRFSGRQFSNSRSEMNVSTLELGDSALYLCASSLFAGRNTEAFFGQGTRLTVV.

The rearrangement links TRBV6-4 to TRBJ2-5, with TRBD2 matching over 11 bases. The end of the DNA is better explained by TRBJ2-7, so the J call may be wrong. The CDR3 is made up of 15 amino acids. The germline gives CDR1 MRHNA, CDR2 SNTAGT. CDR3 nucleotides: TGTGCCAGAATTTGCCGACTAGCGGGGACCCACGAGCAGTACTTC. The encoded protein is CARICRLAGTHEQYF.

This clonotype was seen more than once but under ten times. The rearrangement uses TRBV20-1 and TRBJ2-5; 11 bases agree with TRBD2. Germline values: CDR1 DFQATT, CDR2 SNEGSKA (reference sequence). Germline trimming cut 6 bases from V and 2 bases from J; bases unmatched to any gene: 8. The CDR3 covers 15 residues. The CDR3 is CSATTSGGLQETQYF. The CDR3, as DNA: TGCAGTGCAACTACTAGCGGGGGCCTTCAAGAGACCCAGTACTTC.

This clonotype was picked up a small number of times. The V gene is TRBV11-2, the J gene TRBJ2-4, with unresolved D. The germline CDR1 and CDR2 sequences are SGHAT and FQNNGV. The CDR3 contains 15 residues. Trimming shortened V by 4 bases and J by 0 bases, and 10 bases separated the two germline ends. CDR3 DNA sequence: TGTGCCAGCAGCTCCAGGACCTTAGCCAAAAACATTCAGTACTTC. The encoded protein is CASSSRTLAKNIQYF.

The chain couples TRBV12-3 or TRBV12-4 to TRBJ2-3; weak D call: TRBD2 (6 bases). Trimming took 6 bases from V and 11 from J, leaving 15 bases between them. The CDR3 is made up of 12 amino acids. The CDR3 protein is CASSPIRDLQYF. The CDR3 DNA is TGTGCCAGCAGCCCAATCCGGGACTTGCAGTATTTT.

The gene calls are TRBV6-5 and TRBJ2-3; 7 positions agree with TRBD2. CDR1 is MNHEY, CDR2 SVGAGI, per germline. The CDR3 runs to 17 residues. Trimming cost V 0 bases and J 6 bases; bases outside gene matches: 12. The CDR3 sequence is CASSYSSARGGMDTQYF. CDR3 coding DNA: TGTGCCAGCAGTTACTCGTCCGCTCGCGGGGGTATGGATACGCAGTATTTT.

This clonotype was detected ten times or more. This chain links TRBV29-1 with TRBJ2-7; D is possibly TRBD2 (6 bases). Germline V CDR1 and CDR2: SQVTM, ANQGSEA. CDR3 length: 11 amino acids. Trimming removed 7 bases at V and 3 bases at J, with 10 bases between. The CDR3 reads CSARGYYEQYF. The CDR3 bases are TGCAGCGCCCGGGGGTACTACGAGCAGTACTTC.

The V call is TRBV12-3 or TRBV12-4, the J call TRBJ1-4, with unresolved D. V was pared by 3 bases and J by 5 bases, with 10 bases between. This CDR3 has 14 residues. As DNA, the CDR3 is TGTGCCAGCAGTTTGGACGGTTTGAATGAAAAACTGTTTTTT. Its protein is CASSLDGLNEKLFF.

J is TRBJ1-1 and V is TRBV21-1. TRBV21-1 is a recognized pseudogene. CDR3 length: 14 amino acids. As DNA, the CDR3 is TGTGCCAGCAGTAACGAGGTGGACCACACTGAAGCTTTCTTT. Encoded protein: CASSNEVDHTEAFF.